Detailed here is one TCR beta chain. Antigen specificity is unknown. Sequenced by immunoSEQ multiplex PCR; TCRdb stores in-frame clones only, minus some. The sample has 72,000 or so clones; approximately 89% are singletons. This CDR3 comprises 15 residues. The sample comes from a study of OX40 agonist ivuxolimab in advanced cancers. Study information: Mean age approximately 66 years, range 23 to 79; 82.7% male.

Study-wide results and caveats: Part of the nonresponder group also had normalized T-cell clonal expansion that was low. Determination of antigen specificity was not performed for the expanded peripheral T cells. The CD4+ and CD8+ T cells in the blood had expanded clonally by week 6 at 0.1 to 3.0 mg/kg.

The source is an adult with an advanced solid tumor such as melanoma, head and neck, liver or kidney cancer. Sequencing was performed on CD4+ or CD8+ T cells sorted from blood, taken in a trial of the OX40 agonist ivuxolimab. The chain employs TRBV21-1 and TRBJ2-3; TRBD1, the table's D call, lacks a check against the DNA. TRBV21-1 is a documented pseudogene. The CDR3 protein is CASSSGTGGVDTQYF. CDR3 nucleotide sequence: TGTGCCAGCAGCTCCGGGACAGGCGGGGTAGATACGCAGTATTTT.